One and the same sample provided the 11 T cell receptor beta chains below, sequenced in a study of regulatory T cells in long-lasting Graves disease. Described time point: newly diagnosed GD, antithyroid drugs for less than 3 months. PBMC-extracted RNA yielded the TCR library. For TCR beta, libraries came from iRepertoire HTBI primers and Arm-PCR of CDR3 regions. TCRdb redid the calling of the multiplex PCR reads with MiXCR, one entry per CDR3 protein. Of hundreds of thousands of distinct CDR3 sequences listed, about 16% are singletons. The same specimen was also included in a second study, on T cells in Graves' hyperthyroidism and ophthalmopathy.

The source material was peripheral blood mononuclear cells (PBMCs), sampled at new diagnosis, from a patient treated with antithyroid drugs. These receptors all come from a woman aged 35-65 years with Graves disease.

The table lists this clonotype with many counts. The CDR3 DNA reads as TGTGCCAGCAGTGAGAAGGTCCCAGCTTTCTTT. Translated: CASSEKVPAFF. This sequence joins TRBV28 and TRBJ1-1, with unresolved D. The length of the CDR3 is 11 residues. With 5 bases removed from V and 10 bases from J, the gap between germline ends came to 11 bases. CDR1 and CDR2 from the germline V gene are MDHEN and SYDVKM.

The J gene is TRBJ2-3, the V gene TRBV12-5; D is unclear. Germline V gene sequence: CDR1 LGHNT, CDR2 FRNRAP. The length of the CDR3 is 14 residues. V was clipped by 6 bases and J by 3 bases, with 13 bases between them. CDR3 protein: CASGPPGSTDTQYF. In nucleotides, the CDR3 is TGTGCTAGTGGCCCGCCCGGGTCTACAGATACGCAGTATTTT.

The chain joins TRBV19 to TRBJ2-2; 11 nucleotides line up with TRBD2. CDR1 and CDR2 from the germline V gene are LNHDA and SQIVND (reference sequence). V lost 6 bases, J lost 7 bases, and 7 bases stayed unmatched. The CDR3 is 15 amino acids. The CDR3 nucleotides are TGTGCCAGTAGCCTAGCGGGGGGCCACGGCGGGGAGCTGTTTTTT. It is translated as CASSLAGGHGGELFF.

This clonotype was observed at least ten times. The chain has TRBV7-9 and TRBJ1-2; 8 bases line up with TRBD1. The ends lost 5 bases at V and 6 bases at J; junction bases unmatched: 5. CDR1 and CDR2 (germline): SEHNR, FQNEAQ (reference sequence). CDR3 length equals 13 residues. Here the CDR3 reads CASSPGGHDGYTF. The CDR3, as DNA: TGTGCCAGCAGCCCAGGGGGCCACGATGGCTACACCTTC. The whole variable domain, remainder taken from reference TRBV7-9 and TRBJ1-2, is DTGVSQNPRHKITKRGQNVTFRCDPISEHNRLYWYRQTLGQGPEFLTYFQNEAQLEKSRLLSDRFSAERPKGSFSTLEIQRTEQGDSAMYLCASSPGGHDGYTFGSGTRLTVV.

This clonotype was seen repeatedly, ten times or more. This rearrangement joins TRBV6-1 to TRBJ2-5; D not resolved. The CDR3 loop spans 17 amino acids. V lost 7 bases to trimming and J lost 5 bases, with 26 bases between them. CDR1 MNHNS and CDR2 SASEGT come from the germline V gene. As DNA, the CDR3 is TGTGCCAGCACCACGGTCCATAGCCCCCCGGAGTTTGAGACCCAGTACTTC. Amino acids: CASTTVHSPPEFETQYF.

Ten or more counts support this clonotype. The chain links TRBV5-4 to TRBJ1-4; 7 bases fit TRBD1. Looked up from germline, CDR1 is SGHNT and CDR2 is YYREEE (reference sequence). This CDR3 comprises 14 residues. The trim removed 4 bases at V and 8 bases at J, leaving 8 bases unmatched. This chain's CDR3 is CASSLDREGEKLFF. For the CDR3, the DNA is TGTGCCAGCAGCCTAGACAGGGAGGGGGAAAAACTGTTTTTT.

As regards this clonotype: A much larger clone is a single base away; this may be a read error. DNA for the CDR3: TGTGCCAGCAGTTGGGACAGCGGCAATCAGCCCCAGCATTTT. Amino acid sequence: CASSWDSGNQPQHF. This rearrangement joins TRBV2 to TRBJ1-5, with TRBD1 identical over 7 bases. Germline assignment: CDR1 SNHLY and CDR2 FYNNEI. The CDR3 extends over 14 amino acids. V lost 5 bases, J lost 2 bases, and 3 bases stayed unmatched.

This chain links TRBV18 with TRBJ2-6, with D possibly matching TRBD1 (6 bases). The CDR3 is 15 residues long. Germline CDR1 and CDR2: KGHSH and LQKENI. The V gene lost 6 bases and the J gene lost 0 bases, with 9 bases spanning the gap. CDR3 residues: CASSRQDSGANVLTF. As DNA, the CDR3 is TGTGCCAGCTCGCGACAGGACTCTGGGGCCAACGTCCTGACTTTC.

The gene calls are TRBV7-9 and TRBJ1-1; perhaps TRBD1 as D (5 bases). The CDR3 length is 12 residues. The germline CDR1 and CDR2 sequences are SEHNR and FQNEAQ (reference sequence). The ends were cut back, 11 bases at V and 8 bases at J, with 18 bases in the middle. This CDR3 reads CAGNSGGVEAFF. In nucleotides, the CDR3 is TGTGCCGGCAACTCTGGGGGAGTGGAAGCTTTCTTT.

This clonotype was detected many times. V is TRBV27 and J is TRBJ1-2; D perhaps matches TRBD1 (6 bases). Per germline, CDR1 MNHEY and CDR2 SMNVEV (reference sequence). The V end was cut by 5 bases, the J end by 2 bases, with 15 bases between. The CDR3 is 15 residues long. The CDR3 reads CASSRSGGRNYGYTF. The CDR3 DNA reads as TGTGCCAGCAGTCGTTCGGGGGGCAGGAACTATGGCTACACCTTC.

This clonotype was counted a few times. V is TRBV19 and J is TRBJ1-5, with D hard to call. Trimming removed 0 bases from V and 0 bases from J, with 12 bases in between. There are 17 residues in the CDR3. Germline-derived CDR1 and CDR2 are LNHDA and SQIVND (reference sequence). For the CDR3, the DNA is TGTGCCAGTAGTATAGATATGCCAAACCTTAGCAATCAGCCCCAGCATTTT. The encoded protein is CASSIDMPNLSNQPQHF.